This record covers a single T cell receptor (beta chain). The target of this receptor is not known. The record has no base qualities; no much larger clone is one base away. TCRbeta CDR3 regions were amplified from genomic DNA by means of the immunoSEQ Assay, a bias-controlled multiplex PCR. On the study's bioinformatics: Within the assay, amplification of reference gene primers was used to estimate how many nucleated cells each sample contained. Sequence reads were collapsed and filtered to measure the absolute abundance of every unique TCRbeta CDR3 rearrangement. Productive Simpson clonality was computed per sample as the square root of Simpson's diversity index over productive rearrangements. TCRdb took over this immuneACCESS table, retaining in-frame rearrangements with V and J assigned. Such tables are incomplete; in checked studies, under half of the missing clones stem from an unresolved V gene, and the remainder is unexplained. The D gene and trimming were derived from the DNA, and the V and J assignments and clone size from that table. The sample has roughly 120,000 clones on record, more than 85% of them singletons. The ten largest account for around 2.1% of the sample.

The data belong to a study of blood T cell repertoires in COVID-19 (dated by TCRdb to 2018 to 2020). Turning to the overall study: Samples covering the acute and convalescent phases of COVID-19 were provided by collaborators in the United States, Italy and Spain. The prospective study material was composed of cDNA or gDNA derived from T cells, B-cell-depleted T cells, or PBMCs. The dataset comprised deeply sampled blood TCRbeta repertoires from subjects exposed to, actively infected with, or recovered from COVID-19. The repertoires were made available in a free public database intended to serve as a resource for research on the immune response to SARS-CoV-2. The samples were drawn from two sources: the first 160 participants of the ongoing ImmuneRACE study, and over 1,000 subjects contributed by 6 global collaborators. Nearly every sample came with metadata listing a de-identified subject ID, COVID-19 status, age in years and sex. Where available, HLA class I and class II types were obtained from metadata supplied by the sample provider rather than from assay-based typing.

One collaborating source in Seattle enrolled patients during active infection and followed them longitudinally through the course of disease. Collaborating institutions collected whole blood in K2EDTA tubes following their own protocols. Collaborator samples were shipped for TCRbeta analysis as frozen whole blood, isolated PBMCs, or DNA extracted from either sample type. The study at large found these results: The amount of clinical and demographic metadata varied by source and participant and was provided uncurated.

The sequence was collected from a man aged 50 to 60 with COVID-19, enrolled during active disease. What was sequenced was peripheral blood.

This receptor carries the CDR3 CASSPLTGEQFF. The bases read TGTGCCAGTAGTCCCCTAACGGGTGAGCAGTTCTTC. Recombination joined TRBV19 with TRBJ2-1, with no confidently assigned D gene. V is reduced by 5 bases and J by 9 bases, leaving a spacing of 11 bases between them. Looking up the germline V gene (reference sequence) yields CDR1 LNHDA and CDR2 SQIVND. Counted from cysteine to phenylalanine, this CDR3 has 12 amino acids. CDR3 DNA only is kept here, 36 bases in frame from base 1.